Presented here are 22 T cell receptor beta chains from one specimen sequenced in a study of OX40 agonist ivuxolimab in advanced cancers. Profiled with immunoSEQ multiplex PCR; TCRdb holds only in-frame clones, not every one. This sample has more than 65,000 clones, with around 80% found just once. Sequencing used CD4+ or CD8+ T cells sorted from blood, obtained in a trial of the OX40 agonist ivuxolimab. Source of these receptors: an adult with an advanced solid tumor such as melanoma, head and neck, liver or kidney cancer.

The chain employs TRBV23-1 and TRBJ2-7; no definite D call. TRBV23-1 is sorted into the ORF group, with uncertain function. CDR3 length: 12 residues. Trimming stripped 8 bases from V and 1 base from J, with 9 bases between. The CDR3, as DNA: TGCGCCAGCTTTCGGTGGTCCTACGAGCAGTACTTC. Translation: CASFRWSYEQYF.

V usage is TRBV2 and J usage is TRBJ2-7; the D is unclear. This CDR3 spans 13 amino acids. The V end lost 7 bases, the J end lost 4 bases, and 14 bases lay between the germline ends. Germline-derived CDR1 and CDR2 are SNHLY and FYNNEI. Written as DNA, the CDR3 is TGTGCCAGCAAGGAGACCCTACTATACGAGCAGTACTTC. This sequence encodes CASKETLLYEQYF. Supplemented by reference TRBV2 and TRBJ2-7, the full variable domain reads EPEVTQTPSHQVTQMGQEVILRCVPISNHLYFYWYRQILGQKVEFLVSFYNNEISEKSEIFDDQFSVERPDGSNFTLKIRSTKLEDSAMYFCASKETLLYEQYFGPGTRLTVT.

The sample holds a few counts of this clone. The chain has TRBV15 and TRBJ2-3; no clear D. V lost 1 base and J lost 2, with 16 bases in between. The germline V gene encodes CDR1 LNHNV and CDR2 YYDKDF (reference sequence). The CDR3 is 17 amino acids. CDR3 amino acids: CATSRVHPATITDTQYF. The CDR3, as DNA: TGTGCCACCAGCAGAGTTCATCCGGCCACCATCACAGATACGCAGTATTTT. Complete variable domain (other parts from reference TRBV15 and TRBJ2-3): DAMVIQNPRYQVTQFGKPVTLSCSQTLNHNVMYWYQQKSSQAPKLLFHYYDKDFNNEADTPDNFQSRRPNTSFCFLDIRSPGLGDTAMYLCATSRVHPATITDTQYFGPGTRLTVL.

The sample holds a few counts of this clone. The CDR3 reads CASSLKRGGGTMTYEQYF. The CDR3 DNA reads TGTGCCAGTAGTCTGAAACGAGGGGGGGGTACGATGACCTACGAGCAGTACTTC. The genes are TRBV19 and TRBJ2-7; D perhaps matches TRBD2 (7 bases). V lost 5 bases and J 2 bases, leaving 25 bases between the germline ends. CDR1 is LNHDA and CDR2 is SQIVND in the germline V gene (reference sequence). The CDR3 is 18 residues long.

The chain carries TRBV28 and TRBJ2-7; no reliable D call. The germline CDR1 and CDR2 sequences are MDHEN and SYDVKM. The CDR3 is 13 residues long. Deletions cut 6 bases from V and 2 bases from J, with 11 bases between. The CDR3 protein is CASRWDRPYEQYF. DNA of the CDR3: TGTGCCAGCAGGTGGGATCGCCCCTACGAGCAGTACTTC.

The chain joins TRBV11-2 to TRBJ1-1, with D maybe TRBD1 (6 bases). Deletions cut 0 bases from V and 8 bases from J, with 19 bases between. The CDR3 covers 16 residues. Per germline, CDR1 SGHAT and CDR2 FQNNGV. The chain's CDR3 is CASSLDMGGGTVEAFF. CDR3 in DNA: TGTGCCAGCAGCTTAGATATGGGAGGGGGAACTGTAGAAGCTTTCTTT.

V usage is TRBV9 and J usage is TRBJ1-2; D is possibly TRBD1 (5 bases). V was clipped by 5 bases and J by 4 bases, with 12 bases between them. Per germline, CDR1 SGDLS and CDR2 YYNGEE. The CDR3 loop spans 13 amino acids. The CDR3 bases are TGTGCCAGCAGTGGCGGGACCCGCTATGGCTACACCTTC. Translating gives CASSGGTRYGYTF.

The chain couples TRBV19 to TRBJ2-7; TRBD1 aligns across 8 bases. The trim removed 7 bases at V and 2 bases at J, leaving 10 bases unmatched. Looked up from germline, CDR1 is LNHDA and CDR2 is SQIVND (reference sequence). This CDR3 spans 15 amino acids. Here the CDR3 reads CASTRTGTGTYEQYF. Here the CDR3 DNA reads TGTGCCAGTACCAGGACCGGGACAGGCACCTACGAGCAGTACTTC.

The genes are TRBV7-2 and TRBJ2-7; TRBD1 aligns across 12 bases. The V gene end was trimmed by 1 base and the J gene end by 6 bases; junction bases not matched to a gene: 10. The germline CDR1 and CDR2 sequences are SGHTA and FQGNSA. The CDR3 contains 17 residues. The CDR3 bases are TGTGCCAGCAGCTTAGTCGGTGCGGGGACAGGGGGCGCCGAGCAGTACTTC. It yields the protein CASSLVGAGTGGAEQYF.

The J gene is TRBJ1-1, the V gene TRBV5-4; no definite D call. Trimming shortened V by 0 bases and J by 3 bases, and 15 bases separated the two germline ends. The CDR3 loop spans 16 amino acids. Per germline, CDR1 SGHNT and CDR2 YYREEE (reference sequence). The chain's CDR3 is CASSLAGVGSHTEAFF. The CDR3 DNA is TGTGCCAGCAGCTTGGCCGGGGTAGGCTCTCACACTGAAGCTTTCTTT.

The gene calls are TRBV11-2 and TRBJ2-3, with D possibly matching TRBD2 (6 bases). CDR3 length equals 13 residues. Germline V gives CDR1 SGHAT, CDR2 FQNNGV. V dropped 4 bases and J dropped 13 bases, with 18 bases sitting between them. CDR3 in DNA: TGTGCCAGCAGCTCGCACGCAATCCCGGGGGAGTATTTT. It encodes CASSSHAIPGEYF.

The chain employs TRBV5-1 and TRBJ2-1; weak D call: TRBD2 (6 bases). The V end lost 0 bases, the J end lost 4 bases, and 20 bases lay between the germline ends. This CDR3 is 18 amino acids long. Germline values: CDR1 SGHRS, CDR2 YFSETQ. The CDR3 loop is CASSLGGPGTGRYNEQFF. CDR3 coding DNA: TGCGCCAGCAGCTTGGGGGGCCCCGGGACTGGAAGATACAATGAGCAGTTCTTC.

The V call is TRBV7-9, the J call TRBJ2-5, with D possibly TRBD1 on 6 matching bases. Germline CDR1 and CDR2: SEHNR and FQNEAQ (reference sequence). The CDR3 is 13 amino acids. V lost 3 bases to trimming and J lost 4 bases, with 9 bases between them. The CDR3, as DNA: TGTGCCAGCAGCTTTGGACAGTTAGAGACCCAGTACTTC. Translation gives CASSFGQLETQYF.

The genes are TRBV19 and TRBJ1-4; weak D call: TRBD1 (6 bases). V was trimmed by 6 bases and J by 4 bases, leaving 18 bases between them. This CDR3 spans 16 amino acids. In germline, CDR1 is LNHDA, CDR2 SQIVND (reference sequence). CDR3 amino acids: CASRARGGVGNEKLFF. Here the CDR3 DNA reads TGTGCCAGTAGGGCCCGTGGGGGCGTTGGTAATGAAAAACTGTTTTTT.

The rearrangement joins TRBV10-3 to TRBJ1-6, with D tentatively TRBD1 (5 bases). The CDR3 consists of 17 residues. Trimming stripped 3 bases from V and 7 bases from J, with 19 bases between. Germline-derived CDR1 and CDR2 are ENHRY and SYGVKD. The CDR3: CAISETGRATVNSPLHF. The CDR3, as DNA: TGTGCCATCAGTGAAACGGGCCGCGCGACAGTAAATTCACCCCTCCACTTT.

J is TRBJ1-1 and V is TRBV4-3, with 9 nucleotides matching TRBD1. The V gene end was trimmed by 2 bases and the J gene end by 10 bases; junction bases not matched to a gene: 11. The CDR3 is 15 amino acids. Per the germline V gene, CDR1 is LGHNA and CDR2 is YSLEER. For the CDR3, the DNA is TGCGCCAGCAGCCAACACCGGGACAGGGTTTCTGTAGCTTTCTTT. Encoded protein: CASSQHRDRVSVAFF.

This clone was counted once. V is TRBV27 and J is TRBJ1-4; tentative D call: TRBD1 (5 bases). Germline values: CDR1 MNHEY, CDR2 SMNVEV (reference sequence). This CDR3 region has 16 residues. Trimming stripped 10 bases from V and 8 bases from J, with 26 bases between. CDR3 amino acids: CATTLGDAGTPEKLFF. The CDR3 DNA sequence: TGTGCCACTACCTTGGGGGACGCCGGGACCCCGGAAAAACTGTTTTTT.

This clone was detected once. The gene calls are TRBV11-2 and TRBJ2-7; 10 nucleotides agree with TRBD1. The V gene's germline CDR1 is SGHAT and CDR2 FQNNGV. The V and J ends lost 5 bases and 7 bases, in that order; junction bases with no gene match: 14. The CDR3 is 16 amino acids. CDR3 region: CASSNVFRDRGGEQYF. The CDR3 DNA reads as TGTGCCAGCAGCAACGTGTTTAGGGACAGGGGTGGGGAGCAGTACTTC.

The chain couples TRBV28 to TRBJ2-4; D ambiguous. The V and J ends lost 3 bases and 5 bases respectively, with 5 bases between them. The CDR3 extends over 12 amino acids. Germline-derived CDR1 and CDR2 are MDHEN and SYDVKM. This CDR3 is CASSFDENIQYF. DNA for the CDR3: TGTGCCAGCAGTTTCGATGAAAACATTCAGTACTTC.

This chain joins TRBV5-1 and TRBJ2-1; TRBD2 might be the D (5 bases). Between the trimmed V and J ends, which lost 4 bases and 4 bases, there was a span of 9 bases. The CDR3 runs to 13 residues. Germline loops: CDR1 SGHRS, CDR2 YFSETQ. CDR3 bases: TGCGCCAGCAGCATGGGAGAATACAATGAGCAGTTCTTC. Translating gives CASSMGEYNEQFF.

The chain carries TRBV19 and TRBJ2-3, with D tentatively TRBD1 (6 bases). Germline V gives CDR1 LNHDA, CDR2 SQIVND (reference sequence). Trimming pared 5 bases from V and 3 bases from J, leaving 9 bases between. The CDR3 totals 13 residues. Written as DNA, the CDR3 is TGTGCCAGTAGTCCACAGGGTACAGATACGCAGTATTTT. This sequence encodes CASSPQGTDTQYF.

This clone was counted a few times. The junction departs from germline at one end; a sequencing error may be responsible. The CDR3 region has the DNA TGTGCCAGCAGCTTAACCCTCCAAGGGACCCAGTACTTC. Residues: CASSLTLQGTQYF. The chain uses TRBV7-3 and TRBJ2-5; D not resolved. Germline loops: CDR1 SGHTA, CDR2 FQGTGA. This CDR3 contains 13 residues. The complete variable domain, with remaining parts taken from reference TRBV7-3 and TRBJ2-5, reads GAGVSQTPSNKVTEKGKYVELRCDPISGHTALYWYRQSLGQGPEFLIYFQGTGAADDSGLPNDRFFAVRPEGSVSTLKIQRTERGDSAVYLCASSLTLQGTQYFGPGTRLLVL.